These T cell receptor beta chains were read from a single sample in a study of blood T cell repertoires in COVID-19. Here immunoSEQ multiplex PCR was the method, and the copy in TCRdb shows in-frame clones only, minus some. The profile shows a few hundred thousand clones, about 89% of them singletons. Sequenced: PBMCs or T cells enriched from blood (not recorded which). All receptors derive from a human donor in a cohort exposed to, infected with or recovered from COVID-19 (not recorded which). The donor label of this sample is uncertain. Both conserved end residues are part of each CDR3. Fields, in order: clone size, J gene, D gene, V gene, CDR3 protein, CDR3 DNA. A D gene is named only where the DNA matches it firmly. Size is omitted from some rows. Given values are once, few, many or a class for expanded clones.

>-|TRBJ2-6|TRBD1|TRBV9
CASSTWDSNSGANVLTF
TGTGCCAGCAGCACCTGGGACAGCAATTCTGGGGCCAACGTCCTGACTTTC
>-|TRBJ1-5|-|TRBV10-2
CASSESRLQPQHF
TGCGCCAGCAGTGAGTCACGACTGCAGCCCCAGCATTTT
>-|TRBJ1-1|-|TRBV20-1
CSALRGPEAFF
TGCAGTGCTCTCAGGGGCCCTGAAGCTTTCTTT
>-|TRBJ2-5|TRBD2|TRBV11-2
CASSRGLAGDQETQYF
TGTGCCAGCAGCAGGGGACTAGCGGGGGACCAAGAGACCCAGTACTTC
>-|TRBJ1-2|TRBD1|TRBV7-9
CASSLNRLGDSKGYTF
TGTGCCAGCAGCTTAAATCGCCTCGGGGACAGTAAAGGCTACACCTTC
>-|TRBJ2-1|-|TRBV9
CASSARSDRDEQFF
TGTGCCAGCAGCGCTCGGTCGGATCGGGATGAGCAGTTCTTC
>-|TRBJ1-2|-|TRBV18
CASSPRQGLDGYTF
TGTGCCAGCTCACCACGCCAGGGACTGGATGGCTACACCTTC
>-|TRBJ2-3|TRBD2|TRBV6-5
CASSYYGGGASDTQYF
TGTGCCAGCAGTTACTACGGCGGGGGGGCTTCAGATACGCAGTATTTT
>-|TRBJ2-7|TRBD1|TRBV29-1
CSVELSQGANEQYF
TGCAGCGTTGAATTATCGCAGGGGGCGAACGAGCAGTACTTC
>-|TRBJ2-5|-|TRBV5-6
CASSPEYQETQYF
TGTGCCAGCAGTCCTGAGTACCAAGAGACCCAGTACTTC
>-|TRBJ2-1|TRBD2|TRBV11-3
CASSLGRGGPNEQFF
TGTGCCAGCAGCTTGGGGCGGGGGGGCCCCAATGAGCAGTTCTTC
>-|TRBJ2-3|TRBD2|TRBV6-5
CASSVAGSYNTQYF
TGTGCCAGTTCAGTAGCGGGGAGTTATAATACGCAGTATTTT
>-|TRBJ2-3|-|TRBV6-2/TRBV6-3
CASSSPGFPDTQYF
TGTGCCAGCAGTAGCCCAGGGTTCCCAGATACGCAGTATTTT
>-|TRBJ1-1|-|TRBV15
CATSRDLAGVAFF
TGTGCCACCAGCAGAGATTTGGCAGGGGTAGCTTTCTTT
>-|TRBJ1-3|TRBD1|TRBV3-1/TRBV3-2
CASSQGTGINTIYF
TGTGCCAGCAGCCAAGGGACAGGAATAAACACCATATATTTT
>-|TRBJ2-1|-|TRBV10-3
CAISGVTGDNEQFF
TGTGCCATCAGTGGGGTAACAGGCGACAATGAGCAGTTCTTC
>-|TRBJ2-3|-|TRBV15
CATSRGRMRSTDTQYF
TGTGCCACCAGCAGAGGGAGGATGCGAAGCACAGATACGCAGTATTTT
>once|TRBJ2-5|TRBD2|TRBV19
CASSIELAGYQETQYF
TGTGCCAGTAGTATAGAGCTAGCGGGGTACCAAGAGACCCAGTACTTC
>once|TRBJ2-1|TRBD1|TRBV9
CASSVVGTGRFNEQFF
TGTGCCAGCAGCGTGGTCGGGACAGGGAGGTTCAATGAGCAGTTCTTC
>-|TRBJ1-3|-|TRBV27
CASSFAGSGNTIYF
TGTGCCAGCAGCTTTGCGGGGTCTGGAAACACCATATATTTT
>-|TRBJ1-6|TRBD1|TRBV6-5
CASSNRGPNSPLHF
TGTGCCAGCAGTAACAGGGGGCCTAATTCACCCCTCCACTTT
>-|TRBJ2-6|-|TRBV7-3
CASSQGSSGANVLTF
TGTGCCAGCAGCCAGGGGAGCTCTGGGGCCAACGTCCTGACTTTC
>once|TRBJ1-2|-|TRBV5-1
CASSFGEGGYTF
-
>-|TRBJ2-1|-|TRBV20-1
CSAKRVNEQFF
TGCAGTGCAAAGCGTGTGAATGAGCAGTTCTTC
>-|TRBJ2-2|-|TRBV24-1
CATSQNTGELFF
TGTGCCACCAGTCAGAACACCGGGGAGCTGTTTTTT
>-|TRBJ1-6|-|TRBV30
CAWSARGRSPLHF
TGTGCCTGGAGTGCCAGAGGAAGATCACCCCTCCACTTT
>once|TRBJ2-3|-|TRBV6-5
CASLRTEPTDTQYF
TGTGCCAGCCTAAGGACAGAACCCACAGATACGCAGTATTTT
>-|TRBJ1-2|TRBD1|TRBV7-9
CASTPPRTGDGYTF
TGTGCCAGCACCCCGCCTCGGACAGGGGACGGCTACACCTTC
>-|TRBJ1-2|TRBD1|TRBV7-9
CASSSSGTGTHRSDGYTF
TGTGCCAGCAGCTCCAGTGGGACAGGGACCCATAGAAGCGATGGCTACACCTTC
>-|TRBJ2-7|TRBD1|TRBV4-3
CASSPGQGGYEQYF
TGCGCCAGCAGCCCGGGACAGGGGGGCTACGAGCAGTACTTC
>-|TRBJ1-1|TRBD1|TRBV15
CATSRTNRGFLEAFF
TGTGCCACCAGCAGGACAAACAGGGGGTTCTTGGAAGCTTTCTTT
>-|TRBJ1-2|-|TRBV30
CAWSGRAQGYGYTF
TGTGCCTGGAGTGGCAGGGCTCAGGGCTATGGCTACACCTTC
>once|TRBJ2-7|-|TRBV21-1
CASNTSAGPYEQYF
TGTGCCAGCAACACTAGTGCTGGGCCCTACGAGCAGTACTTC
>-|TRBJ1-2|-|TRBV9
CASSAGEAYTGYTF
TGTGCCAGCAGCGCCGGGGAGGCCTATACTGGCTACACCTTC
>-|TRBJ2-6|TRBD1|TRBV25-1
CASFRQGAPCVLTF
TGTGCCAGCTTCAGGCAGGGGGCCCCTTGCGTCCTGACTTTC
>-|TRBJ1-6|-|TRBV2
CASYRDGGSPLHF
TGTGCCAGCTACAGGGATGGAGGTTCACCCCTCCACTTT
>-|TRBJ1-6|TRBD1|TRBV4-2
CASSPLDRGLDSPLHF
TGTGCCAGCAGCCCCCTCGACAGGGGGCTGGATTCACCCCTCCACTTT
>-|TRBJ1-1|TRBD1|TRBV24-1
CATRRGRDTEAFF
TGTGCCACCAGGAGGGGGCGGGACACTGAAGCTTTCTTT
>-|TRBJ1-4|-|TRBV19
CASSINPTIYWGDEKLFF
TGTGCCAGTAGTATAAACCCCACCATCTACTGGGGCGACGAAAAACTGTTTTTT
>-|TRBJ1-3|-|TRBV11-3
CAPPYSGNTIYF
TGTGCCCCTCCTTACTCTGGAAACACCATATATTTT
>once|TRBJ1-3|-|TRBV3-1/TRBV3-2
CASSHGGIGNTIYF
TGTGCCAGCAGCCATGGAGGGATAGGAAACACCATATATTTT
>-|TRBJ2-3|-|TRBV3-1/TRBV3-2
CASSRRAGSIDTQYF
TGTGCCAGCAGCAGACGAGCCGGGTCCATAGATACGCAGTATTTT
>-|TRBJ1-1|TRBD1|TRBV27
CASSLRTGGLYTEAFF
TGTGCCAGCAGTCTCCGGACAGGGGGCCTGTACACTGAAGCTTTCTTT
>-|TRBJ1-2|TRBD1|TRBV24-1
CATSETGGVSSYTF
TGTGCCACCAGTGAGACAGGGGGTGTATCTAGCTACACCTTC
>-|TRBJ1-1|-|TRBV2
CASSEGGARPGTEAFF
TGTGCCAGCAGTGAGGGGGGGGCCCGGCCCGGCACTGAAGCTTTCTTT
>-|TRBJ1-6|TRBD1|TRBV5-1
CASSLTWDSNSPLHF
TGCGCCAGCAGCTTGACCTGGGACAGTAATTCACCCCTCCACTTT
>-|TRBJ1-1|TRBD1|TRBV13
CASSAGGTGTEAFF
TGTGCCAGCAGCGCAGGAGGGACAGGGACTGAAGCTTTCTTT
>-|TRBJ1-2|TRBD1|TRBV9
CASSVGGTAYVGGYTF
TGTGCCAGCAGCGTAGGAGGGACAGCCTATGTGGGTGGCTACACCTTC
>-|TRBJ2-7|-|TRBV19
CASSITESYEQYF
TGTGCCAGTAGTATCACGGAGAGCTACGAGCAGTACTTC
>-|TRBJ2-1|-|TRBV7-2
CASSLVGRAWGSNNEQFF
TGTGCCAGCAGCTTAGTGGGCAGGGCGTGGGGATCTAACAATGAGCAGTTCTTC
>-|TRBJ1-4|-|TRBV2
CASSESRSNEKLFF
TGTGCCAGCAGTGAGTCCAGGTCCAATGAAAAACTGTTTTTT
>once|TRBJ2-5|TRBD2|TRBV3-1/TRBV3-2
CASSQVGLAGAPPTQYF
TGTGCCAGCAGCCAAGTTGGACTAGCGGGGGCCCCCCCGACCCAGTACTTC
>-|TRBJ1-4|TRBD1|TRBV11-2
CASSSFRDRGQGGEKLFF
TGTGCCAGCAGCTCTTTCCGGGACAGGGGGCAAGGAGGTGAAAAACTGTTTTTT
>-|TRBJ1-2|TRBD1|TRBV4-1
CASSRGQGNYGYTF
TGCGCCAGCAGCCGGGGACAGGGGAACTATGGCTACACCTTC